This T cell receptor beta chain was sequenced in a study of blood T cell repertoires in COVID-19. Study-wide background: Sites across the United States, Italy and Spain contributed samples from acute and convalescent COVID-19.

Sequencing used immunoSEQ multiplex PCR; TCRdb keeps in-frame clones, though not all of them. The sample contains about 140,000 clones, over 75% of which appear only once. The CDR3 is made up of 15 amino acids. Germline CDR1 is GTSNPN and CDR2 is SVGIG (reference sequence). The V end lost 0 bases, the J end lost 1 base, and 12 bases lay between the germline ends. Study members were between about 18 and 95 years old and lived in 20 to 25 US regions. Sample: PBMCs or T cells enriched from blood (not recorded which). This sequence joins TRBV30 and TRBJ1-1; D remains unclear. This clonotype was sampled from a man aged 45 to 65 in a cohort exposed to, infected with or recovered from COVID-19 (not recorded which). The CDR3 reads CAWSVLGGPNTEAFF. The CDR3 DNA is TGTGCCTGGAGTGTACTCGGAGGGCCGAACACTGAAGCTTTCTTT.